Each of the 8 T cell receptor beta chains below was sequenced from the same sample in a study of T cell responses to AZD1222 COVID-19 vaccine. Sequencing was performed with immunoSEQ multiplex PCR; in TCRdb, only in-frame clones are kept and a portion is missing. The sample consists of 150,000 to 200,000 clones, under 95% of them appearing once. Sequencing used peripheral blood, obtained 28 days after the second AZD1222 dose. The receptors derive from an adult who received the AZD1222 COVID-19 vaccine.

V gene TRBV2 combines with J gene TRBJ2-2; maybe TRBD1 (7 bases). The ends were cut back, 7 bases at V and 5 bases at J, with 14 bases in the middle. The CDR3 consists of 14 residues. The V gene's germline CDR1 is SNHLY and CDR2 FYNNEI. The CDR3 DNA follows: TGTGCCAGCACCCCAGGGGGGAGAACCGGGGAGCTGTTTTTT. This codes for CASTPGGRTGELFF.

The rearrangement uses TRBV7-3 and TRBJ1-1; 8 positions match TRBD1. Germline V lookup: CDR1 SGHTA, CDR2 FQGTGA. The J segment lost 3 bases and the V segment lost 8 bases, leaving 5 bases of the junction unmatched. The CDR3 runs to 13 residues. CDR3 amino acids: CASGQGADTEAFF. The CDR3 DNA follows: TGTGCCAGCGGCCAGGGGGCTGACACTGAAGCTTTCTTT.

The chain carries TRBV5-5 and TRBJ1-6, with TRBD1 matching over 8 bases. Losses at the gene ends were 4 bases for V and 7 bases for J; bases not matched to a gene: 7. Per the germline V gene, CDR1 is SGHKS and CDR2 is YYEKEE (reference sequence). This CDR3 contains 15 residues. CDR3 amino acids: CASSGQGANNSPLHF. The CDR3 DNA is TGTGCCAGCAGCGGACAGGGCGCCAACAATTCACCCCTCCACTTT. Full variable domain (outside the CDR3, taken from reference TRBV5-5 and TRBJ1-6): DAGVTQSPTHLIKTRGQQVTLRCSPISGHKSVSWYQQVLGQGPQFIFQYYEKEERGRGNFPDRFSARQFPNYSSELNVNALLLGDSALYLCASSGQGANNSPLHFGNGTRLTVT.

The rearrangement uses TRBV7-2 and TRBJ2-5; no clear D. CDR3 size: 13 residues. The germline V gene has CDR1 SGHTA and CDR2 FQGNSA. V lost 3 bases, J lost 5 bases, and 10 bases lay in between. The CDR3 loop reads CASSFGESETQYF. The CDR3 DNA reads as TGTGCCAGCAGCTTTGGCGAGTCGGAGACCCAGTACTTC.

CDR3 nucleotide sequence: TGTGCCAGCAGCACCGACAGGGGCACCCCCCGTCAGCCCCAGCATTTT. This encodes CASSTDRGTPRQPQHF. The chain links TRBV5-8 to TRBJ1-5, with 8 nucleotides matching TRBD1. Germline CDR1 is SGHTS and CDR2 is YDEGEE. There are 16 residues in the CDR3. Losses at the gene ends were 4 bases for V and 6 bases for J; bases not matched to a gene: 12.

V and J are TRBV5-1 and TRBJ2-5, with unresolved D. Per the germline V gene, CDR1 is SGHRS and CDR2 is YFSETQ. The CDR3 is made up of 12 amino acids. V gave up 6 bases and J gave up 5 bases, with 11 bases separating them. The CDR3 region is CASMGNGETQYF. Here the CDR3 DNA reads TGCGCCAGCATGGGGAATGGGGAGACCCAGTACTTC.

The chain employs TRBV4-1 and TRBJ1-1; no definite D call. V was shortened by 1 base and J by 1 base, with 10 bases between the two germline ends. The CDR3 covers 15 residues. In germline, CDR1 is MGHRA, CDR2 YSYEKL. CDR3 sequence (DNA): TGCGCCAGCAGCCAAGCCGTCGTATGGAACACTGAAGCTTTCTTT. Residues: CASSQAVVWNTEAFF.

This clone was seen a few times. This rearrangement joins TRBV5-1 to TRBJ2-1; D might be TRBD1 (5 bases). Germline V gene lookup returns CDR1 SGHRS and CDR2 YFSETQ. Trimming shortened V by 4 bases and J by 8 bases, and 10 bases separated the two germline ends. The CDR3 runs to 12 residues. In nucleotides, the CDR3 is TGCGCCAGCAGCCGGACACTCGATGAGCAGTTCTTC. It codes for CASSRTLDEQFF.